The 14 T cell receptor beta chains reported below all come from one sample, sequenced in a study of T-cell memory formation after mild COVID-19. A single record per CDR3 protein comes from TCRdb applying MiXCR to the 5' RACE reads. There are approximately 400,000 distinct CDR3 sequences in the sample; roughly 26% occur only once, and around 8.1% lies in the top ten. Sequences were obtained from PBMCs or a T cell subset sorted from them (not recorded which). All receptors derive from an adult woman who had mild COVID-19 (a few samples of this study predate the infection). Cell type and time point are not known.

In its sample, this clonotype was seen a few times. The chain has TRBV12-3 or TRBV12-4 and TRBJ2-7; no reliable D call. This CDR3 spans 12 amino acids. The V end lost 5 bases, the J end lost 3 bases, and 8 bases lay between the germline ends. The CDR3 sequence is CASSLSYYEQYF. The CDR3 nucleotides are TGTGCCAGCAGTCTATCATACTACGAGCAGTACTTC.

The chain is built from TRBV14 and TRBJ1-1; no reliable D call. The CDR3 is 16 amino acids. Trimming left V 1 base short and J 6 bases short, with 18 bases between. CDR1 is SGHDN and CDR2 is FVKESK in the germline V gene. CDR3 DNA sequence: TGTGCCAGCAGCCAAGTAGCATCGAGGAGGGAGTCTGAAGCTTTCTTT. Its translation: CASSQVASRRESEAFF.

A few counts support this clonotype. The chain has TRBV6-5 and TRBJ1-4, with D possibly being TRBD1 (5 bases). Per the germline V gene, CDR1 is MNHEY and CDR2 is SVGAGI. V gave up 2 bases and J gave up 6 bases, with 10 bases separating them. CDR3 size: 14 residues. The CDR3 bases are TGTGCCAGCAGTTACGGCGGGACGGATGAAAAACTGTTTTTT. Encoded protein: CASSYGGTDEKLFF.

This clonotype was detected only a few times. CDR3 sequence: CASSESTSGRGEQFF. The DNA of the CDR3 is TGTGCCAGCAGTGAATCGACTAGCGGGAGGGGTGAGCAGTTCTTC. The chain recombines TRBV2 with TRBJ2-1; 14 bases agree with TRBD2. Germline values: CDR1 SNHLY, CDR2 FYNNEI. The length of the CDR3 is 15 residues. The trim removed 2 bases at V and 9 bases at J, leaving 3 bases unmatched.

V and J are TRBV6-5 and TRBJ2-7, with D perhaps TRBD1 or TRBD2 (5 bases each). The CDR3 sequence is 13 residues long. Trimming shortened V by 2 bases and J by 6 bases, and 11 bases separated the two germline ends. CDR1 and CDR2 from the germline V gene are MNHEY and SVGAGI. CDR3 nucleotide sequence: TGTGCCAGCAGTTACGGGGGAATTGGCGAGCAGTACTTC. Translating it yields CASSYGGIGEQYF.

This clonotype was found a few times. The J gene is TRBJ2-2, the V gene TRBV6-2 or TRBV6-3; D possibly corresponds to TRBD2 (6 bases). This CDR3 has 15 residues. Per germline, CDR1 MNHEY and CDR2 SVGEGT. Trimming left V 2 bases short and J 3 bases short, with 10 bases between. The CDR3 bases are TGTGCCAGCAGTTACGGCGGGGTCGACACCGGGGAGCTGTTTTTT. The encoded protein is CASSYGGVDTGELFF.

This rearrangement joins TRBV7-9 to TRBJ2-5; no firm D call. V lost 2 bases and J lost 4, with 20 bases in between. Germline V gives CDR1 SEHNR, CDR2 FQNEAQ (reference sequence). There are 17 residues in the CDR3. CDR3 coding DNA: TGTGCCAGCAGCTTACTCATTACACCCGCCCTGGGAGAGACCCAGTACTTC. This translates into CASSLLITPALGETQYF.

The J gene is TRBJ2-7, the V gene TRBV5-1, with 8 nucleotides matching TRBD1. The CDR3 has 15 residues. Trimming removed 0 bases from V and 5 bases from J; junction bases left unmatched: 7. The germline V gene encodes CDR1 SGHRS and CDR2 YFSETQ. In DNA, the CDR3 is TGCGCCAGCAGCTTGGTCTCCAGGGGGCTCAACGAGCAGTACTTC. Translation: CASSLVSRGLNEQYF.

This clonotype came up a few times. The genes are TRBV20-1 and TRBJ1-1, with D perhaps TRBD1 (6 bases). Germline CDR1 and CDR2: DFQATT and SNEGSKA (reference sequence). This CDR3 comprises 15 residues. The V and J ends lost 0 bases and 1 base respectively, with 12 bases between them. The CDR3 here is CSARDATRGNTEAFF. CDR3 coding DNA: TGCAGTGCTAGAGATGCGACCAGGGGGAACACTGAAGCTTTCTTT.

The chain links TRBV20-1 to TRBJ2-3; TRBD1 agrees at 7 bases. Germline V gene sequence: CDR1 DFQATT, CDR2 SNEGSKA (reference sequence). The CDR3 length is 15 residues. V shed 0 bases and J 1 base; nucleotides not matched to a gene: 4. The CDR3, as DNA: TGCAGTGCTAGAGATGGCGACAGGGGCACAGATACGCAGTATTTT. Residues: CSARDGDRGTDTQYF.

The rearrangement links TRBV7-2 to TRBJ2-7; TRBD2 matches 10 bases. With V trimmed by 3 bases and J by 2 bases, 4 bases remained unmatched. The germline V gene has CDR1 SGHTA and CDR2 FQGNSA. The CDR3 is 15 amino acids. The CDR3 DNA sequence: TGTGCCAGCAGCTTTAGCGGGAGGAGGACCTACGAGCAGTACTTC. Its translation: CASSFSGRRTYEQYF.

The chain recombines TRBV24-1 with TRBJ2-7; D might be TRBD1 (6 bases). The V gene's germline CDR1 is KGHDR and CDR2 SFDVKD. The CDR3 sequence is 12 residues long. Trimming removed 7 bases at V and 1 base at J, with 7 bases between. CDR3 amino acids: CATSRGSYEQYF. DNA for the CDR3: TGTGCCACCAGCAGGGGATCCTACGAGCAGTACTTC.

The chain uses TRBV6-2 or TRBV6-3 and TRBJ2-7, with 7 positions matching TRBD1. Germline values: CDR1 MNHEY, CDR2 SVGEGT. The CDR3 sequence is 15 residues long. Unmatched junction bases numbered 9, after V lost 5 bases and J lost 2 bases. CDR3 in DNA: TGTGCCAGCAGTCGCCGGGACAGAAAACCCTACGAGCAGTACTTC. Its protein product is CASSRRDRKPYEQYF.

The V gene is TRBV15, the J gene TRBJ2-7; D tentatively reads TRBD1 or TRBD2 (6 bases each). The germline V gene encodes CDR1 LNHNV and CDR2 YYDKDF (reference sequence). V was pared by 0 bases and J by 5 bases, with 8 bases between. The CDR3 runs 13 residues. The CDR3 DNA follows: TGTGCCACCAGCAGAGATCGGGGGCACGAGCAGTACTTC. Amino acids: CATSRDRGHEQYF. The entire variable domain, with the rest obtained from reference TRBV15 and TRBJ2-7, is as follows: DAMVIQNPRYQVTQFGKPVTLSCSQTLNHNVMYWYQQKSSQAPKLLFHYYDKDFNNEADTPDNFQSRRPNTSFCFLDIRSPGLGDTAMYLCATSRDRGHEQYFGPGTRLTVT.